One and the same sample provided the 30 T cell receptor beta chains below, sequenced in a study of CD8 T cells in ankylosing spondylitis. TCRdb ran MiXCR on the 5' RACE reads and lists one entry per CDR3 protein. The sample carries about 360,000 distinct CDR3 sequences, roughly 20% recorded once. The sample comprised blood, either unsorted or a sorted T cell fraction (not recorded which). The receptor set was obtained from a male donor with ankylosing spondylitis or in good health (not recorded which).

The J gene is TRBJ2-3, the V gene TRBV5-6; D gene uncertain. The V and J ends lost 3 bases and 2 bases respectively, with 10 bases between them. This CDR3 has 14 amino acids. Germline loops: CDR1 SGHDT, CDR2 YYEEEE. This CDR3 is CASSSPGATDTQYF. DNA of the CDR3: TGTGCCAGCAGCTCTCCAGGAGCCACAGATACGCAGTATTTT.

The chain couples TRBV24-1 to TRBJ2-5; 10 bases align to TRBD1. Germline assignment: CDR1 KGHDR and CDR2 SFDVKD. Losses at the gene ends were 6 bases for V and 0 bases for J; bases not matched to a gene: 6. CDR3 length: 16 residues. CDR3 DNA sequence: TGTGCCACCAGTCGCGTGGGACAGGGGTACCAAGAGACCCAGTACTTC. It yields the protein CATSRVGQGYQETQYF.

The chain combines TRBV6-1 with TRBJ2-7; the match to TRBD1 covers 8 bases. V shed 4 bases, J shed 4 bases, and the junction held 9 bases outside the gene matches. The CDR3 totals 15 residues. Germline CDR1 is MNHNS and CDR2 is SASEGT. CDR3 protein: CASSATGVLLYEQYF. Written as DNA, the CDR3 is TGTGCCAGCAGTGCGACAGGGGTATTGCTGTACGAGCAGTACTTC.

V gene TRBV29-1 combines with J gene TRBJ2-2; TRBD2 agrees at 7 bases. The germline CDR1 and CDR2 sequences are SQVTM and ANQGSEA. Germline trimming cut 7 bases from V and 5 bases from J; bases unmatched to any gene: 7. The CDR3 has 13 residues. The CDR3 is CSGGSALTGELFF. The CDR3 DNA reads TGCAGCGGCGGGAGCGCCCTAACCGGGGAGCTGTTTTTT.

This clonotype was counted a few times. J is TRBJ2-4 and V is TRBV12-3 or TRBV12-4; D uncertain. V was trimmed by 2 bases and J by 7 bases, leaving 9 bases between them. The CDR3 consists of 13 residues. CDR3 loop: CASSLLRRNIQYF. CDR3 DNA sequence: TGTGCCAGCAGTTTATTGCGACGTAACATTCAGTACTTC.

The chain uses TRBV20-1 and TRBJ2-7, with a possible D match to TRBD2 (6 bases). From germline, CDR1 is DFQATT and CDR2 SNEGSKA (reference sequence). Trimming removed 1 base from V and 5 bases from J, with 12 bases in between. The CDR3 length is 13 residues. This CDR3 reads CSARGGGGDEQYF. For the CDR3, the DNA is TGCAGTGCTAGAGGTGGGGGAGGCGACGAGCAGTACTTC.

This clonotype has just a few counts. V and J are TRBV12-3 or TRBV12-4 and TRBJ2-5; D perhaps matches TRBD1 (5 bases). The CDR3 is made up of 16 amino acids. V dropped 1 base and J dropped 1 base, with 13 bases sitting between them. CDR3 sequence (DNA): TGTGCCAGCAGTTTAGAAGGGTCAGGGATCCAAGAGACCCAGTACTTC. Its translation: CASSLEGSGIQETQYF.

This clonotype was seen more than once but under ten times. The rearrangement links TRBV4-1 to TRBJ2-2; perhaps TRBD2 as D (5 bases). Trimming removed 1 base at V and 1 base at J, with 7 bases between. There are 15 residues in the CDR3. Germline loops: CDR1 MGHRA, CDR2 YSYEKL. Here the CDR3 DNA reads TGCGCCAGCAGCCAAGGAGAGGGGAACACCGGGGAGCTGTTTTTT. Protein sequence: CASSQGEGNTGELFF.

This clonotype was recorded a few times. V usage is TRBV27 and J usage is TRBJ1-2, with 7 bases lining up with TRBD1. CDR3 length: 14 residues. The V segment lost 1 base and the J segment 4 bases; nucleotides outside the gene matches: 3. Germline V lookup: CDR1 MNHEY, CDR2 SMNVEV (reference sequence). The CDR3 sequence is CASSLYAGGYGYTF. The CDR3 DNA sequence: TGTGCCAGCAGTTTATATGCAGGGGGCTATGGCTACACCTTC.

The V call is TRBV7-9, the J call TRBJ2-2; 9 nucleotides match TRBD1. V lost 5 bases to trimming and J lost 3 bases; unmatched junction nucleotides: 4. The CDR3 is 15 amino acids. CDR1 and CDR2 (germline): SEHNR, FQNEAQ (reference sequence). CDR3 amino acids: CASSPWDRDTGELFF. In nucleotides, the CDR3 is TGTGCCAGCAGCCCATGGGACAGGGACACCGGGGAGCTGTTTTTT.

This clonotype showed up just a few times. This chain links TRBV28 with TRBJ2-1; the D gene is possibly TRBD1 (6 bases). There are 13 residues in the CDR3. Germline CDR1 MDHEN, CDR2 SYDVKM. Trimming pared 5 bases from V and 5 bases from J, leaving 10 bases between. The CDR3 nucleotides are TGTGCCAGCAGTCAGGACAGAGACAATGAGCAGTTCTTC. Its translation is CASSQDRDNEQFF.

A few counts support this clonotype. This sequence joins TRBV2 and TRBJ2-7; TRBD1 matches 11 bases. From germline, CDR1 is SNHLY and CDR2 FYNNEI. The junction had 10 bases not matched to a gene; V was cut back by 11 bases and J by 4 bases. The length of the CDR3 is 14 residues. CDR3 protein: CAVRAGTGGYEQYF. CDR3 nucleotides: TGTGCCGTTAGAGCGGGGACAGGGGGGTACGAGCAGTACTTC.

This rearrangement joins TRBV9 to TRBJ2-7; maybe TRBD2 (7 bases). Between the trimmed V and J ends, which lost 3 bases and 4 bases, there was a span of 17 bases. Germline V CDR1 and CDR2: SGDLS, YYNGEE. The CDR3 is made up of 15 amino acids. CDR3 in amino acids: CASSDGGGPIYEQYF. The CDR3 coding sequence is TGTGCCAGCAGCGATGGGGGGGGCCCAATTTACGAGCAGTACTTC.

The chain uses TRBV7-8 and TRBJ2-3, with D perhaps TRBD2 (6 bases). This CDR3 region has 16 residues. CDR1 is SGHVS and CDR2 is FQNEAQ in the germline V gene. Trimming shortened V by 0 bases and J by 1 base, and 11 bases separated the two germline ends. CDR3 in amino acids: CASSLASSGGTDTQYF. CDR3 coding DNA: TGTGCCAGCAGCTTAGCGTCGTCGGGGGGCACAGATACGCAGTATTTT. Full variable domain (remainder filled in from reference TRBV7-8 and TRBJ2-3): GAGVSQSPRYKVAKRGQDVALRCDPISGHVSLFWYQQALGQGPEFLTYFQNEAQLDKSGLPSDRFFAERPEGSVSTLKIQRTQQEDSAVYLCASSLASSGGTDTQYFGPGTRLTVL.

The CDR3 loop reads CASSEVTGSYEQYF. The CDR3 DNA reads as TGTGCCAGCAGTGAAGTAACAGGATCCTACGAGCAGTACTTC. The chain joins TRBV6-1 to TRBJ2-7, with a possible D match to TRBD1 (5 bases). V lost 1 base and J lost 1, with 8 bases in between. The CDR3 covers 14 residues. In germline, CDR1 is MNHNS, CDR2 SASEGT.

The rearrangement links TRBV7-8 to TRBJ2-5, with 7 bases matching TRBD2. Germline trimming cut 2 bases from V and 0 bases from J; bases unmatched to any gene: 9. In germline, CDR1 is SGHVS, CDR2 FQNEAQ. This CDR3 comprises 17 residues. The CDR3 bases are TGTGCCAGCAGCTTATCATCCCGGGGGGTGTACCAAGAGACCCAGTACTTC. It is translated as CASSLSSRGVYQETQYF.

The chain combines TRBV27 with TRBJ2-7, with TRBD2 identical over 8 bases. This CDR3 is 15 amino acids long. The germline V gene encodes CDR1 MNHEY and CDR2 SMNVEV (reference sequence). J was trimmed by 0 bases and V by 3 bases; bases with no gene match: 4. CDR3 loop: CASSFITSGSYEQYF. For the CDR3, the DNA is TGTGCCAGCAGTTTCATAACTAGCGGCTCCTACGAGCAGTACTTC.

In this sample, this clonotype turned up a few times. The CDR3 region is CAWRRRGSYNEQFF. In DNA form, the CDR3 reads TGTGCCTGGAGGCGGCGGGGGAGCTACAATGAGCAGTTCTTC. This chain links TRBV30 with TRBJ2-1, with 7 nucleotides matching TRBD2. CDR1 and CDR2 (germline): GTSNPN, SVGIG (reference sequence). V trimming: 3 bases; J trimming: 3 bases; junction bases outside the gene matches: 5. The CDR3 consists of 14 residues.

The V gene is TRBV2, the J gene TRBJ2-3, with 13 bases fitting TRBD2. Germline loops: CDR1 SNHLY, CDR2 FYNNEI. V lost 11 bases and J lost 0; bases outside the gene matches: 17. This CDR3 contains 19 residues. CDR3 region: CAFSPTGTSGETSTDTQYF. For the CDR3, the DNA is TGTGCCTTCAGCCCTACCGGGACTAGCGGGGAAACTAGCACAGATACGCAGTATTTT.

This sequence joins TRBV2 and TRBJ2-7; 9 nucleotides align to TRBD2. J gave up 4 bases and V 0 bases, and 10 bases lay outside the gene matches. The CDR3 consists of 17 residues. In germline, CDR1 is SNHLY, CDR2 FYNNEI. The CDR3 DNA reads TGTGCCAGCAGTGAAGCCCCCAGCGGGGGGCTTTGGTACGAGCAGTACTTC. This codes for CASSEAPSGGLWYEQYF.

The chain is built from TRBV10-1 and TRBJ1-5; weak D call: TRBD1 (5 bases). The CDR3 is made up of 18 amino acids. The ends were cut back, 4 bases at V and 0 bases at J, with 19 bases in the middle. Germline V lookup: CDR1 WNHNN, CDR2 SYGVQD (reference sequence). CDR3 sequence (DNA): TGCGCCAGCAGTGCAGGGCCCTACAGGAATTATAGCAATCAGCCCCAGCATTTT. Protein product: CASSAGPYRNYSNQPQHF.

The rearrangement links TRBV5-6 to TRBJ2-1; D might be TRBD1 (5 bases). The CDR3 contains 13 residues. In germline, CDR1 is SGHDT, CDR2 YYEEEE. V was pared by 4 bases and J by 3 bases, with 8 bases between. The CDR3 here is CASSPDNYNEQFF. The CDR3 DNA follows: TGTGCCAGCAGCCCGGACAACTACAATGAGCAGTTCTTC.

The chain uses TRBV7-2 and TRBJ2-3; 10 positions agree with TRBD2. CDR3 length equals 16 residues. Trimming removed 2 bases from V and 2 bases from J; junction bases left unmatched: 4. Germline V lookup: CDR1 SGHTA, CDR2 FQGNSA. CDR3 in DNA: TGTGCCAGCAGCTTAAGGCTAGCGGGGGACACAGATACGCAGTATTTT. Amino acid sequence: CASSLRLAGDTDTQYF.

The rearrangement uses TRBV12-3 or TRBV12-4 and TRBJ2-2, with D maybe TRBD1 (6 bases). This CDR3 has 16 residues. V was cut by 1 base and J by 3 bases, with 12 bases left in between. CDR3 nucleotides: TGTGCCAGCAGTTTAGGGACAGTCTCATACACCGGGGAGCTGTTTTTT. Translated: CASSLGTVSYTGELFF.

This clonotype was seen a few times. This chain uses TRBV7-9 with TRBJ2-3; perhaps TRBD2 as D (6 bases). Trimming removed 4 bases at V and 7 bases at J, with 12 bases between. The germline CDR1 and CDR2 sequences are SEHNR and FQNEAQ (reference sequence). The CDR3 sequence is 13 residues long. The CDR3 spells CASSSRDLHTQYF. For the CDR3, the DNA is TGTGCCAGCAGCTCGCGGGACTTGCATACGCAGTATTTT. Complete variable domain (other parts from reference TRBV7-9 and TRBJ2-3): DTGVSQNPRHKITKRGQNVTFRCDPISEHNRLYWYRQTLGQGPEFLTYFQNEAQLEKSRLLSDRFSAERPKGSFSTLEIQRTEQGDSAMYLCASSSRDLHTQYFGPGTRLTVL.

In this sample, this clonotype turned up a few times. This rearrangement joins TRBV10-2 to TRBJ2-5; D assignment may be TRBD1 or TRBD2 (6 bases each). The CDR3 extends over 15 amino acids. Trimming took off 0 bases at V and 5 bases at J, with 13 bases between the two ends. Germline values: CDR1 WSHSY, CDR2 SAAADI. CDR3 loop: CASSESGGARETQYF. For the CDR3, the DNA is TGCGCCAGCAGTGAGTCGGGGGGCGCGAGGGAGACCCAGTACTTC.

This chain uses TRBV4-1 with TRBJ2-3; 11 bases map to TRBD2. The V gene end was trimmed by 2 bases and the J gene end by 2 bases; junction bases not matched to a gene: 6. Germline loops: CDR1 MGHRA, CDR2 YSYEKL. The CDR3 has 17 residues. The CDR3 spells CASSQLPSGGPTDTQYF. CDR3 bases: TGCGCCAGCAGCCAATTACCTAGCGGGGGGCCCACAGATACGCAGTATTTT.

This chain joins TRBV5-6 and TRBJ2-1, with D perhaps being TRBD1 or TRBD2 (6 bases each). Germline assignment: CDR1 SGHDT and CDR2 YYEEEE. The CDR3 totals 17 residues. Deletions cut 0 bases from V and 1 base from J, with 14 bases between. CDR3 loop: CASSLVFRGPSYNEQFF. CDR3 sequence (DNA): TGTGCCAGCAGCTTGGTGTTTCGGGGGCCGTCCTACAATGAGCAGTTCTTC. The full variable domain, rest sourced from reference TRBV5-6 and TRBJ2-1, is DAGVTQSPTHLIKTRGQQVTLRCSPKSGHDTVSWYQQALGQGPQFIFQYYEEEERQRGNFPDRFSGHQFPNYSSELNVNALLLGDSALYLCASSLVFRGPSYNEQFFGPGTRLTVL.

This rearrangement joins TRBV12-3 or TRBV12-4 to TRBJ2-1, with 8 bases aligning to TRBD2. Germline trimming cut 5 bases from V and 8 bases from J; bases unmatched to any gene: 8. The CDR3 loop spans 14 amino acids. The CDR3 reads CASSPGLAEDEQFF. In DNA, the CDR3 is TGTGCCAGCAGTCCCGGACTAGCTGAGGATGAGCAGTTCTTC.

This clonotype has just a few counts. The rearrangement links TRBV10-3 to TRBJ2-7; TRBD1 or TRBD2 may be the D gene (5 bases each). The ends were cut back, 6 bases at V and 6 bases at J, with 12 bases in the middle. Germline V CDR1 and CDR2: ENHRY, SYGVKD. The CDR3 runs to 12 residues. CDR3 nucleotide sequence: TGTGCCATCAGGGGGACGTCCCTCGAGCAGTACTTC. Amino acid sequence: CAIRGTSLEQYF.